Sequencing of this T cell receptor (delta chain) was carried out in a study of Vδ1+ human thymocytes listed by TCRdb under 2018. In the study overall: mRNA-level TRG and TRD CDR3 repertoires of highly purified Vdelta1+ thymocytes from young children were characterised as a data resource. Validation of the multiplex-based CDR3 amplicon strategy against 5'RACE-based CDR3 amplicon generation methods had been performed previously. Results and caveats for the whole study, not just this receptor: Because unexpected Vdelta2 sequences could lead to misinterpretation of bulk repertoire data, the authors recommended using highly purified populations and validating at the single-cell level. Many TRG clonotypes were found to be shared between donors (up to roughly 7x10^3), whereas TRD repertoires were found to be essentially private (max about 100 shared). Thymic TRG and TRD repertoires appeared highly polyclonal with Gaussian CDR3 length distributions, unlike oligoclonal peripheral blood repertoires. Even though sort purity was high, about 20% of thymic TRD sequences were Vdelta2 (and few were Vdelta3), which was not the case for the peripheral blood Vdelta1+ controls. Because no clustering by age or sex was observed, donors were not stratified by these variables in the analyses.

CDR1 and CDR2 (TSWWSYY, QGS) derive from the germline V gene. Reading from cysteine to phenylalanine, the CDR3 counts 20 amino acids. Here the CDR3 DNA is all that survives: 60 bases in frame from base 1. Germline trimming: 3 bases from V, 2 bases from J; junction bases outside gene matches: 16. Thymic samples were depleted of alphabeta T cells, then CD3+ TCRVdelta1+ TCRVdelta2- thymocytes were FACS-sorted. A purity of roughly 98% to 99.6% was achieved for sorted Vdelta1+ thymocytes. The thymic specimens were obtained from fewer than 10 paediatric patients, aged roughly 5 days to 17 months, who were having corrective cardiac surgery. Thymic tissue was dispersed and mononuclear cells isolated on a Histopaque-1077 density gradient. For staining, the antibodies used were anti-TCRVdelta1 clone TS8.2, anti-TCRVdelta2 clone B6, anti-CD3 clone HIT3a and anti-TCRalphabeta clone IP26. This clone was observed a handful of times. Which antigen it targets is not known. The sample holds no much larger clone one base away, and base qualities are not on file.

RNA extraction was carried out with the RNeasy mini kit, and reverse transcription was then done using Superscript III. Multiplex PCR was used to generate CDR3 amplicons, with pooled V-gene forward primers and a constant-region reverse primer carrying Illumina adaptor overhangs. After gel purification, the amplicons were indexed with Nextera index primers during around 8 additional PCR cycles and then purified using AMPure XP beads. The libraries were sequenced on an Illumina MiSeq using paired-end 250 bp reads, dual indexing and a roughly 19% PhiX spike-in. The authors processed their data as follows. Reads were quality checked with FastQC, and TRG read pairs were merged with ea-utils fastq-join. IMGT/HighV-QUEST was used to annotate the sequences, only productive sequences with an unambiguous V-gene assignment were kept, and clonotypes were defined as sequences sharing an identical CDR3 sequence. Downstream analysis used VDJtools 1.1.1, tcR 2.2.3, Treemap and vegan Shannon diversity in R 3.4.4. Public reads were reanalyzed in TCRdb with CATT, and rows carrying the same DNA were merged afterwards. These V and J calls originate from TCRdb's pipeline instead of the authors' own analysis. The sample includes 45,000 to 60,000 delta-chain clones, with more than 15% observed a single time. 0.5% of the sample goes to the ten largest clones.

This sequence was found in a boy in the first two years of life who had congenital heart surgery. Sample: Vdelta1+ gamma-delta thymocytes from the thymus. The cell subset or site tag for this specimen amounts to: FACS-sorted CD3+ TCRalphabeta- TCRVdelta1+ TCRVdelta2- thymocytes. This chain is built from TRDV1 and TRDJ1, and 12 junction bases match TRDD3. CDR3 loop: CALGEPPLSWGIRRTDKLIF. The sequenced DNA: TGTGCTCTTGGGGAGCCCCCCCTTTCCTGGGGGATACGTAGGACCGATAAACTCATCTTT.